These 14 T cell receptor delta chains share one sample of origin, sequenced in a study of Vδ1+ human thymocytes. Study-level findings and limits: Thymic TRG and TRD repertoires appeared highly polyclonal.

The template was reverse-transcribed extracted RNA. Multiplex PCR used pooled V-gene forward primers and a constant-region reverse primer to amplify CDR3s. TCRdb re-processed the multiplex PCR reads via CATT. The profile shows around 76,000 delta-chain clones, around 32% of them singletons. Their specific antigens are unknown. Sequencing used Vdelta1+ gamma-delta thymocytes from the thymus. Sample subset: FACS-sorted CD3+ TCRalphabeta- TCRVdelta1+ TCRVdelta2- thymocytes. Every receptor here comes from a boy younger than two who had congenital heart surgery.

This clone appeared a few times. The chain uses TRDV1 and TRDJ1, with 12 bases identical to TRDD3. Germline values: CDR1 TSWWSYY, CDR2 QGS. The CDR3 is made up of 21 amino acids. Unmatched junction bases numbered 21, after V lost 2 bases and J lost 5 bases. The CDR3 here is CALGEGCLHTPTGGYNDKLIF. DNA for the CDR3: TGTGCTCTTGGGGAAGGATGCCTTCACACCCCCACTGGGGGATACAATGATAAACTCATCTTT.

This chain uses TRDV1 with TRDJ1; 7 bases match TRDD3. This CDR3 spans 21 amino acids. Germline CDR1 TSWWSYY, CDR2 QGS. The J segment lost 4 bases and the V segment lost 3 bases, leaving 26 bases of the junction unmatched. The CDR3 here is CALGDGGLFPSHWGPNDKLIF. CDR3 nucleotides: TGTGCTCTTGGGGATGGGGGACTCTTCCCGAGCCATTGGGGGCCAAACGATAAACTCATCTTT.

This sequence joins TRDV1 and TRDJ1; TRDD3 might be the D (5 bases). The CDR3 totals 14 residues. CDR1 and CDR2 (germline): TSWWSYY, QGS. V lost 7 bases and J lost 0, with 12 bases in between. Written as DNA, the CDR3 is TGTGCTCTTGTGGGATTCCCCCACACCGATAAACTCATCTTT. Residues: CALVGFPHTDKLIF.

This chain connects TRDV1 to TRDJ1; 7 bases are a match to TRDD3. This CDR3 is 16 amino acids long. Germline assignment: CDR1 TSWWSYY and CDR2 QGS. The trim removed 3 bases at V and 1 base at J, leaving 8 bases unmatched. Here the CDR3 reads CALGEPPWGATDKLIF. The CDR3 DNA sequence: TGTGCTCTTGGGGAGCCCCCCTGGGGGGCCACCGATAAACTCATCTTT.

The chain recombines TRDV1 with TRDJ2; TRDD3 might be the D (5 bases). Per germline, CDR1 TSWWSYY and CDR2 QGS. Trimming pared 2 bases from V and 0 bases from J, leaving 13 bases between. The CDR3 covers 17 residues. This CDR3 reads CALGECGIAALTAQLFF. The CDR3 DNA sequence: TGTGCTCTTGGGGAATGCGGGATCGCCGCTTTGACAGCACAACTCTTCTTT.

Only a few counts were recorded for this clone. The chain has TRDV1 and TRDJ1; TRDD3 matches 10 bases. CDR3 length equals 25 residues. Germline V lookup: CDR1 TSWWSYY, CDR2 QGS. The V segment lost 0 bases and the J segment 3 bases; nucleotides outside the gene matches: 31. The chain's CDR3 is CALGELNPYTGGWGRWSNFADKLIF. The DNA of the CDR3 is TGTGCTCTTGGGGAACTTAATCCCTATACTGGGGGATGGGGAAGGTGGTCGAATTTTGCCGATAAACTCATCTTT.

The V gene is TRDV1, the J gene TRDJ1; 10 bases agree with TRDD3. The CDR3 runs 19 residues. Germline-derived CDR1 and CDR2 are TSWWSYY and QGS. Germline trimming cut 6 bases from V and 1 base from J; bases unmatched to any gene: 17. The CDR3: CALGSFLLGDPPFTDKLIF. The CDR3 coding sequence is TGTGCTCTTGGTTCGTTTTTACTGGGGGATCCTCCTTTCACCGATAAACTCATCTTT.

The V gene is TRDV1, the J gene TRDJ1; 12 bases are shared with TRDD3. The CDR3 consists of 18 residues. The junction had 11 bases not matched to a gene; V was cut back by 2 bases and J by 4 bases. Per the germline V gene, CDR1 is TSWWSYY and CDR2 is QGS. In DNA, the CDR3 is TGTGCTCTTGGGGAAGCCCTCCCGTACTGGGGGATACACGATAAACTCATCTTT. Its protein is CALGEALPYWGIHDKLIF.

In its sample, this clone was seen a few times. The chain carries TRDV1 and TRDJ1; 7 bases map to TRDD3. The germline CDR1 and CDR2 sequences are TSWWSYY and QGS. J was trimmed by 2 bases and V by 1 base; bases with no gene match: 13. The CDR3 length is 18 residues. Here the CDR3 reads CALGEPGRWGFRTDKLIF. The CDR3 DNA is TGTGCTCTTGGGGAACCGGGACGCTGGGGGTTTAGGACCGATAAACTCATCTTT.

This clone has a handful of counts. The rearrangement uses TRDV1 and TRDJ1; 7 bases match TRDD3. Germline V CDR1 and CDR2: TSWWSYY, QGS. J was trimmed by 4 bases and V by 3 bases; bases with no gene match: 23. This CDR3 comprises 20 residues. CDR3 sequence reads: CALGEPYVWLGVALGDKLIF. In DNA, the CDR3 is TGTGCTCTTGGGGAGCCCTACGTCTGGCTGGGGGTGGCTTTAGGCGATAAACTCATCTTT.

In its sample, this clone was seen a few times. The chain recombines TRDV1 with TRDJ1; 9 nucleotides agree with TRDD2. Germline loops: CDR1 TSWWSYY, CDR2 QGS. The CDR3 length is 22 residues. J lost 0 bases, V lost 3 bases, and 23 bases had no gene match. The CDR3 spells CALGDFLPTLPTREPNTDKLIF. The CDR3, as DNA: TGTGCTCTTGGGGATTTCCTTCCTACTCTACCGACACGAGAGCCAAACACCGATAAACTCATCTTT.

This clone was found a few times. This chain uses TRDV1 with TRDJ1; 8 bases align to TRDD3. The CDR3 loop spans 21 amino acids. After removal of 4 bases from V and 1 base from J, the junction contained 23 bases not matched to a gene. Germline assignment: CDR1 TSWWSYY and CDR2 QGS. The DNA of the CDR3 is TGTGCTCTTGGGGCCCGTTCCCTGTACTGGGGGCCCCAAGGTCCCACCGATAAACTCATCTTT. Protein sequence: CALGARSLYWGPQGPTDKLIF.

To note about this clone: One base away lies a much larger clone, so this may be a sequencing read error. The rearrangement joins TRDV2 to TRDJ1; D is possibly TRDD3 (6 bases). Germline V gene lookup returns CDR1 GEAIGNYY and CDR2 EKD. There are 17 residues in the CDR3. In nucleotides, the CDR3 is TGTGCCTGTGACAAGGAAGCTGGGGATGCCTACACCGATAAACTCACCTTT. Translated: CACDKEAGDAYTDKLTF.

This chain joins TRDV1 and TRDJ1, with D possibly being TRDD2 (6 bases). The germline CDR1 and CDR2 sequences are TSWWSYY and QGS. The CDR3 spans 17 residues. The V end was cut by 2 bases, the J end by 0 bases, with 16 bases between. The CDR3 spells CALGESYMGTHTDKLIF. The DNA of the CDR3 is TGTGCTCTTGGGGAATCCTACATGGGGACACACACCGATAAACTCATCTTT.